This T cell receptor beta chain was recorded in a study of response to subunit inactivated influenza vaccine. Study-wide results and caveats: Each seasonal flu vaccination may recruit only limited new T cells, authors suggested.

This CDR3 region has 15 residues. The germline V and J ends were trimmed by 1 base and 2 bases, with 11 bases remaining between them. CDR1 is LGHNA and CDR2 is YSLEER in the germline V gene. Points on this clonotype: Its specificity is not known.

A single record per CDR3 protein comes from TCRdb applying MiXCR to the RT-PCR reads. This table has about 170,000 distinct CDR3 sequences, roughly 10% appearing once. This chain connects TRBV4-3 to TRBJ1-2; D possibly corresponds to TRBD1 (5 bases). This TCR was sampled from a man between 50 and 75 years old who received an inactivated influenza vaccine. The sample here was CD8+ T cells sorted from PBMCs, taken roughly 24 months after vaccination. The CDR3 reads CASSQVTGLNYGYTF. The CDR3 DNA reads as TGCGCCAGCAGCCAAGTTACAGGCTTAAACTATGGCTACACCTTC.